This T cell receptor (beta chain) was recovered during a study of blood T cell repertoires in COVID-19. The CDR3 runs to 14 residues. Germline CDR1 is SQVTM and CDR2 is ANQGSEA. Between the trimmed V and J ends, which lost 4 bases and 0 bases, there was a span of 9 bases. Seattle-derived patients entered the study during active infection and were followed longitudinally. With respect to this clone: In the same sample, other DNA sequences code for this CDR3.

Method: immunoSEQ multiplex PCR; TCRdb's copy keeps in-frame clones and lacks some. The sample yields approximately 290,000 clones, roughly 90% seen once. Source material: peripheral blood. The V gene is TRBV29-1, the J gene TRBJ2-2; the D gene is possibly TRBD2 (5 bases). The receptor was isolated from a woman aged 25 to 39 with COVID-19, enrolled during active disease. The DNA of the CDR3 is TGCAGCGTTGGAGGGTTAACGAACACCGGGGAGCTGTTTTTT. Translated: CSVGGLTNTGELFF.